The T cell receptor (beta chain) described here comes from a study of early T cells in non-severe SARS-CoV-2 infection. Study information: The chains were unpaired, and the sequenced material was bulk RNA from unsorted whole blood. Study outcomes and limitations: Anti-spike CD8 specificities were favored by VDJdb matching, whose results missed private and CD4 specificities.

This clonotype has only a few counts. Its specificity is not known. Trimming left V 11 bases short and J 1 base short, with 12 bases between. The germline V gene encodes CDR1 LNHDA and CDR2 SQIVND (reference sequence). This CDR3 has 13 residues. Individual cDNA molecules were tagged with unique molecular identifiers, the study reported. MiXCR, run by TCRdb on the 5' RACE reads, gives a single entry per CDR3 protein. This table has over 60,000 distinct CDR3 sequences, around 9.1% appearing once. The sequence was obtained from an adult who was a healthcare worker with PCR-confirmed SARS-CoV-2 infection or an uninfected control (not recorded which). The chain combines TRBV19 with TRBJ2-4; D may be TRBD2 (5 bases). The sample here was whole blood, taken at baseline. This CDR3 is CACGPGAKNIQYF. The CDR3, as DNA: TGTGCCTGCGGCCCGGGGGCCAAAAACATTCAGTACTTC.